This T cell receptor beta chain was identified during a study of T cell changes during pregnancy in multiple sclerosis. V shed 1 base and J 5 bases; nucleotides not matched to a gene: 5. This CDR3 has 14 amino acids. The V gene's germline CDR1 is SGHDT and CDR2 YYEEEE. Clones were sequenced by immunoSEQ multiplex PCR, and TCRdb holds only the in-frame ones, with some missing. The table has 100,000 or so clones, 80% to 95% seen once; the top ten hold roughly 4%. This sequence joins TRBV5-6 and TRBJ2-5, with 7 bases that match TRBD2. This TCR was sampled from a female donor with multiple sclerosis, enrolled in a pregnancy study. Specimen: peripheral blood, collected in the first trimester of pregnancy. CDR3 sequence (DNA): TGTGCCAGCAGCTTGAGTGGGGAGGGGGAGACCCAGTACTTC. Its translation is CASSLSGEGETQYF.